A selection of T cell receptor beta chains follows, all from one sample in a study of OX40 agonist ivuxolimab in advanced cancers. Clones were read by immunoSEQ multiplex PCR, and TCRdb kept only the in-frame ones, dropping some. The sample includes about 76,000 clones, around 87% of them seen just once. This material consisted of CD4+ or CD8+ T cells sorted from blood, taken in a trial of the OX40 agonist ivuxolimab. The receptors originated from an adult with an advanced solid tumor such as melanoma, head and neck, liver or kidney cancer. CDR3s include the opening cysteine and the closing phenylalanine or tryptophan. D genes are given only for firm matches. Some rows mark clone size as missing; the rest say once, few, many or name a class of expanded clone.

CDR3: CASSLRGSLGANIQYF
DNA: TGTGCCAGCAGTTTAAGGGGGTCCTTGGGCGCGAACATTCAGTACTTC
D: NA
size: NA
V: TRBV27
J: TRBJ2-4

CDR3: CASSLEALNRFF
DNA: TGTGCCAGCAGCTTAGAGGCCTTGAATCGGTTCTTC
D: NA
size: once
V: TRBV7-9
J: TRBJ2-1

CDR3: CASRSGTHTGELFF
DNA: TGTGCCAGCAGATCCGGGACACATACCGGGGAGCTGTTTTTT
D: NA
size: NA
V: TRBV27
J: TRBJ2-2

CDR3: CASSDGYGYTF
DNA: TGTGCCAGCAGTGATGGTTACGGCTACACCTTC
D: NA
size: NA
V: TRBV25-1
J: TRBJ1-2

CDR3: CASSYHGTGLNEQFF
DNA: TGCGCCAGCAGCTATCACGGGACAGGGTTAAATGAGCAGTTCTTC
D: TRBD1
size: NA
V: TRBV4-3
J: TRBJ2-1

CDR3: CASWDGSGNVRQFF
DNA: TGTGCCTCATGGGATGGCTCTGGGAACGTGCGGCAGTTCTTC
D: NA
size: NA
V: TRBV27
J: TRBJ2-1

CDR3: CASSLVGDSTDTQYF
DNA: TGTGCCAGCAGCTTAGTAGGGGATAGCACAGATACGCAGTATTTT
D: NA
size: few
V: TRBV7-2
J: TRBJ2-3

CDR3: CATSIGQGAGNTEAFF
DNA: TGTGCCACCAGCATAGGACAGGGGGCCGGTAACACTGAAGCTTTCTTT
D: TRBD1
size: NA
V: TRBV15
J: TRBJ1-1

CDR3: CASSSTGPTTTNEQFF
DNA: TGCGCCAGCAGCTCCACCGGGCCCACCACCACCAATGAGCAGTTCTTC
D: NA
size: NA
V: TRBV10-2
J: TRBJ2-1

CDR3: CASSPAGSSYEQYF
DNA: TGTGCCAGCAGTCCCGCAGGGAGCTCCTACGAGCAGTACTTC
D: NA
size: NA
V: TRBV6-5
J: TRBJ2-7

CDR3: CASSIQEDQPQHF
DNA: TGTGCCAGCAGTATACAGGAGGACCAGCCCCAGCATTTT
D: NA
size: NA
V: TRBV27
J: TRBJ1-5

CDR3: CASSLGMNTEAFF
DNA: TGTGCCAGCAGCTTGGGCATGAACACTGAAGCTTTCTTT
D: NA
size: few
V: TRBV7-2
J: TRBJ1-1

CDR3: CASSLDSTGANVLTF
DNA: TGTGCCAGCAGCTTGGACTCTACTGGGGCCAACGTCCTGACTTTC
D: NA
size: once
V: TRBV7-9
J: TRBJ2-6

CDR3: CASSSPRQETPLHF
DNA: TGTGCCAGCAGTTCCCCTCGACAGGAAACACCCCTCCACTTT
D: NA
size: once
V: TRBV27
J: TRBJ1-6

CDR3: CASSLVDQPQHF
DNA: TGTGCCAGCAGCTTAGTAGACCAGCCCCAGCATTTT
D: NA
size: NA
V: TRBV7-8
J: TRBJ1-5

CDR3: CASSSPLNTGELFF
DNA: TGTGCCAGCAGTTCCCCCCTCAACACCGGGGAGCTGTTTTTT
D: NA
size: NA
V: TRBV28
J: TRBJ2-2

CDR3: CASSLMVQGFTGELFF
DNA: TGTGCCAGCAGCTTAATGGTGCAGGGGTTCACCGGGGAGCTGTTTTTT
D: NA
size: once
V: TRBV7-9
J: TRBJ2-2

CDR3: CAWSVLAFGEQYF
DNA: TGTGCCTGGAGTGTCCTGGCATTCGGAGAGCAGTACTTC
D: NA
size: once
V: TRBV30
J: TRBJ2-7

CDR3: CASSKRTGVGTQYF
DNA: TGTGCCAGCAGCAAAAGGACAGGCGTGGGGACCCAGTACTTC
D: TRBD1
size: NA
V: TRBV28
J: TRBJ2-5

CDR3: CASSQEISNYGYTF
DNA: TGTGCCAGCAGCCAAGAGATCTCTAACTATGGCTACACCTTC
D: NA
size: few
V: TRBV14
J: TRBJ1-2

CDR3: CASSLDGGAGEQYF
DNA: TGTGCCAGCAGCTTAGATGGAGGGGCGGGCGAGCAGTACTTC
D: NA
size: NA
V: TRBV7-3
J: TRBJ2-7

CDR3: CASSLGGRQYF
DNA: TGTGCCAGCAGCTTGGGAGGGAGGCAGTACTTC
D: TRBD2
size: NA
V: TRBV7-2
J: TRBJ2-7

CDR3: CASNRGRGGYNEQFF
DNA: TGTGCCAGCAACCGGGGTCGGGGGGGCTACAATGAGCAGTTCTTC
D: TRBD2
size: NA
V: TRBV6-5
J: TRBJ2-1

CDR3: CASSFPRGEGNSPLHF
DNA: TGTGCCAGCAGCTTCCCGCGGGGCGAGGGCAATTCACCCCTCCACTTT
D: NA
size: few
V: TRBV7-9
J: TRBJ1-6

CDR3: CASSFIWTGTPNYGYTF
DNA: TGTGCCAGCAGCTTTATTTGGACAGGCACACCTAACTATGGCTACACCTTC
D: TRBD1
size: NA
V: TRBV7-9
J: TRBJ1-2

CDR3: CASSLKGAQPQHF
DNA: TGTGCCAGCAGTTTGAAGGGGGCGCAGCCCCAGCATTTT
D: TRBD1
size: NA
V: TRBV28
J: TRBJ1-5

CDR3: CAGGLGGSYNEQFF
DNA: TGTGCCGGTGGGTTGGGGGGGTCCTACAATGAGCAGTTCTTC
D: TRBD2
size: NA
V: TRBV28
J: TRBJ2-1

CDR3: CASSAGASNQPQHF
DNA: TGTGCCAGCTCCGCAGGGGCAAGCAATCAGCCCCAGCATTTT
D: NA
size: NA
V: TRBV18
J: TRBJ1-5